This is a list of T cell receptor beta chains from one sample in a study of shared clonotypes between healthy human individuals. Assay used: immunoSEQ multiplex PCR; TCRdb lists only in-frame clones, some missing. The sample has 190,000 or so clones, over 50% seen once; the top ten hold more than 9%. The specimen sequenced was memory CD4+ T cells sorted from blood. The source is a man under 40 in good health. CDR3s include the opening cysteine and the closing phenylalanine or tryptophan. The order of the fields is J gene, V gene, D gene, clone size, CDR3 protein, CDR3 DNA. The D gene is left open where the match is weak. Only some rows state a clone size, as once, few, many or a class for expanded clones.

TRBJ2-1,TRBV19,TRBD1,.,CASSQDRGSYNEQFF,TGTGCCAGTTCCCAGGACAGGGGGTCCTACAATGAGCAGTTCTTC
TRBJ1-1,TRBV6-5,.,few,CASSYLSGPQAFF,TGTGCCAGCAGTTACCTTTCGGGACCGCAAGCTTTCTTT
TRBJ1-4,TRBV15,TRBD1,.,CATSRDPYRGHEKLFF,TGTGCCACCAGCAGAGATCCCTACAGGGGTCACGAAAAACTGTTTTTT
TRBJ1-3,TRBV20-1,.,.,CSASSGNTIYF,TGCAGTGCTAGTTCGGGAAACACCATATATTTT
TRBJ2-3,TRBV5-1,.,once,CASSLDGGDGDTQYF,TGCGCCAGCAGCTTGGATGGGGGAGATGGAGATACGCAGTATTTT
TRBJ1-1,TRBV7-2,.,few,CASSVLVGTEAFF,TGTGCCAGCAGCGTATTGGTAGGGACTGAAGCTTTCTTT
TRBJ1-2,TRBV7-9,TRBD1,.,CASSSDRASGYTF,TGTGCCAGCAGCTCCGACAGGGCTAGTGGCTACACCTTC
TRBJ1-1,TRBV18,.,.,CASSQAGAQNTEAFF,TGTGCCAGCTCACAGGCGGGCGCCCAGAACACTGAAGCTTTCTTT
TRBJ2-3,TRBV7-9,.,.,CASSSPNGRDTQYF,TGTGCCAGCAGCTCCCCAAATGGGCGGGATACGCAGTATTTT
TRBJ2-5,TRBV5-1,.,.,CASSGGNQETQYF,TGCGCCAGCAGCGGGGGGAATCAAGAGACCCAGTACTTC
TRBJ2-7,TRBV6-4,.,.,CASSDRLTGDYEQYF,TGTGCCAGCAGCGACCGACTGACGGGGGACTACGAGCAGTACTTC
TRBJ1-1,TRBV11-3,.,few,CASSPGQSSTEAFF,TGTGCCAGCAGCCCCGGACAGTCGAGCACTGAAGCTTTCTTT
TRBJ1-2,TRBV5-5,.,.,CASSLEDPSNYGYTF,TGTGCCAGCAGCTTGGAGGACCCGTCTAACTATGGCTACACCTTC
TRBJ2-1,TRBV10-2,TRBD2,.,CASTDPGWTSGRSNEQFF,TGCGCCAGCACAGACCCTGGGTGGACTAGCGGGAGAAGTAATGAGCAGTTCTTC
TRBJ2-1,TRBV18,TRBD1,few,CASSPSNRDREYNEQFF,TGTGCCAGCTCACCGAGCAACCGGGACAGGGAATACAATGAGCAGTTCTTC
TRBJ2-7,TRBV11-2,.,.,CASSGMAVRTSYEQYF,TGTGCCAGCAGCGGGATGGCGGTCCGAACCTCCTACGAGCAGTACTTC
TRBJ1-1,TRBV29-1,.,.,CSFTPGPRTEAFF,TGCAGCTTCACCCCGGGACCCCGAACTGAAGCTTTCTTT
TRBJ2-7,TRBV28,.,.,CASSFGVDELSYEQYF,TGTGCCAGCAGTTTCGGCGTAGACGAACTCTCCTACGAGCAGTACTTC
TRBJ2-2,TRBV5-6,.,.,CASSLGVTGELFF,TGTGCCAGCAGCTTGGGAGTCACCGGGGAGCTGTTTTTT
TRBJ2-1,TRBV5-4,.,.,CASSKNGDEQFF,TGTGCCAGCAGCAAAAACGGGGATGAGCAGTTCTTC
TRBJ2-3,TRBV6-1,.,.,CASSPGYGSDTQYF,TGTGCCAGCAGTCCAGGGTATGGCTCGGATACGCAGTATTTT
TRBJ2-7,TRBV23-1,.,.,CASSHPPGSYEQYF,TGCGCCAGCAGTCATCCCCCAGGATCCTACGAGCAGTACTTC
TRBJ2-2,TRBV10-2,.,.,CASSGSGSNTGELFF,TGCGCCAGCAGTGGGAGCGGATCGAACACCGGGGAGCTGTTTTTT
TRBJ1-1,TRBV7-9,.,.,CASSFSGTLNTEAFF,TGTGCCAGCAGCTTCTCAGGGACCCTGAACACTGAAGCTTTCTTT
TRBJ2-6,TRBV28,.,.,CASSHKRGGGANVLTF,TGTGCCAGCAGTCATAAGAGGGGAGGTGGGGCCAACGTCCTGACTTTC